The T cell receptor beta chain described here comes from a study of shared clonotypes between healthy human individuals. Study-level points and caveats: Donor scarcity curtailed the genetic and exposure-history diversity represented herein. A generally larger estimated richness was seen in naive subsets than in memory subsets. It was the non-shared clonotypes that had lower generation probabilities than clonotypes shared by all four donors.

TCRdb keeps only in-frame clones here, not all; method: immunoSEQ multiplex PCR. The sample contains millions of clones, around 96% of which appear only once. Selected positively for CCR7 and CD45RO-negative, naive CD8 cells excluded terminally differentiated effector memory CD45RA+ cells. Each of the donors was a healthy adult who was HIV-negative and had not had a recent acute infection or vaccination. A remark on this clone: Its specificity is unknown.

The CDR3 extends over 13 amino acids. Trimming left V 0 bases short and J 11 bases short, with 8 bases between. Germline V lookup: CDR1 MNHEY, CDR2 SVGAGI. Sample: naive CD8+ T cells sorted from blood. The clonotype originates from a man aged 18 to 29 in good health. The chain combines TRBV6-5 with TRBJ1-6; no reliable D call. For the CDR3, the DNA is TGTGCCAGCAGTTACTCTGGGATGGCACCCCTCCACTTT. It is translated as CASSYSGMAPLHF.